These 26 T cell receptor beta chains were all obtained from the same sample, sequenced in a study of CD8 T cells in ankylosing spondylitis. Their specific antigens are unknown. Study-wide findings and caveats: A TCR beta motif made of about 8 highly homologous variants seemed typical of ankylosing spondylitis blood.

TCRdb analysed the 5' RACE reads with MiXCR anew, one entry per CDR3 protein. The data contain 670,000 or so distinct CDR3 sequences, roughly 19% of them singletons. The sample was blood, either unsorted or a sorted T cell fraction (not recorded which). All receptors come from a male donor with ankylosing spondylitis.

This clonotype was seen a handful of times. V gene TRBV7-2 combines with J gene TRBJ2-5; no firm D call. There are 15 residues in the CDR3. The V gene's germline CDR1 is SGHTA and CDR2 FQGNSA. Trimming removed 0 bases at V and 0 bases at J, with 8 bases between. CDR3 region: CASSLAPGYQETQYF. CDR3 in DNA: TGTGCCAGCAGCTTAGCGCCGGGCTACCAAGAGACCCAGTACTTC.

This clonotype was seen more than once but under ten times. The chain has TRBV5-4 and TRBJ2-7, with no clear D. V was shortened by 4 bases and J by 2 bases, with 13 bases between the two germline ends. The CDR3 spans 14 residues. The V gene's germline CDR1 is SGHNT and CDR2 YYREEE (reference sequence). The CDR3 region is CASSESDGPYEQYF. For the CDR3, the DNA is TGTGCCAGCAGCGAGTCGGACGGACCCTACGAGCAGTACTTC.

This chain links TRBV11-3 with TRBJ2-1; the D is unclear. V lost 2 bases, J lost 7 bases, and 9 bases lay in between. This CDR3 is 13 amino acids long. Germline CDR1 SGHNT, CDR2 YENEEA. The CDR3 spells CASSLSQRNEQFF. CDR3 in DNA: TGTGCCAGCAGCTTATCACAGCGTAATGAGCAGTTCTTC.

The rearrangement links TRBV12-3 or TRBV12-4 to TRBJ2-1, with 9 nucleotides matching TRBD2. The CDR3 runs to 15 residues. With V trimmed by 4 bases and J by 8 bases, 9 bases remained unmatched. The CDR3 loop reads CASSYGLAIDDEQFF. As DNA, the CDR3 is TGTGCCAGCAGTTATGGACTAGCGATAGACGATGAGCAGTTCTTC.

The gene calls are TRBV27 and TRBJ2-1; D ambiguous. The CDR3 extends over 14 amino acids. The V end lost 3 bases, the J end lost 2 bases, and 8 bases lay between the germline ends. Germline lookup yields CDR1 MNHEY and CDR2 SMNVEV (reference sequence). This CDR3 is CASSLTVAYNEQFF. CDR3 DNA sequence: TGTGCCAGCAGTTTGACGGTAGCCTACAATGAGCAGTTCTTC.

The chain carries TRBV2 and TRBJ1-1; maybe TRBD1 (5 bases). The germline gives CDR1 SNHLY, CDR2 FYNNEI. This CDR3 has 13 amino acids. With 8 bases removed from V and 1 base from J, the gap between germline ends came to 11 bases. The CDR3 DNA is TGTGCCAGCCTGACAGCCCCGAACACTGAAGCTTTCTTT. It codes for CASLTAPNTEAFF. The full variable domain, with the rest looked up from reference TRBV2 and TRBJ1-1, is EPEVTQTPSHQVTQMGQEVILRCVPISNHLYFYWYRQILGQKVEFLVSFYNNEISEKSEIFDDQFSVERPDGSNFTLKIRSTKLEDSAMYFCASLTAPNTEAFFGQGTRLTVV.

V usage is TRBV24-1 and J usage is TRBJ2-3, with D possibly being TRBD2 (6 bases). The CDR3 runs to 16 residues. The V end lost 3 bases, the J end lost 0 bases, and 12 bases lay between the germline ends. Looked up from germline, CDR1 is KGHDR and CDR2 is SFDVKD. CDR3 bases: TGTGCCACCAGTGATGGGACTCCTACTAGCACAGATACGCAGTATTTT. Protein sequence: CATSDGTPTSTDTQYF.

This clonotype was detected a few times. This rearrangement joins TRBV20-1 to TRBJ2-1; D uncertain. This CDR3 has 15 amino acids. Germline lookup yields CDR1 DFQATT and CDR2 SNEGSKA (reference sequence). Deletions cut 0 bases from V and 0 bases from J, with 9 bases between. Here the CDR3 reads CSARELGSSYNEQFF. Here the CDR3 DNA reads TGCAGTGCTAGAGAACTGGGCAGCTCCTACAATGAGCAGTTCTTC.

This rearrangement joins TRBV12-3 or TRBV12-4 to TRBJ2-7, with D possibly called TRBD1 or TRBD2 (5 bases each). The CDR3 spans 15 residues. V lost 8 bases and J 0 bases, leaving 17 bases between the germline ends. CDR3 sequence reads: CASGTRGASSYEQYF. The CDR3 nucleotides read TGTGCCAGCGGTACGAGGGGAGCGTCCTCCTACGAGCAGTACTTC.

This rearrangement joins TRBV20-1 to TRBJ2-5; D is unresolved. CDR3 length: 11 amino acids. The V and J ends lost 3 bases and 6 bases respectively, with 8 bases between them. CDR1 and CDR2 from the germline V gene are DFQATT and SNEGSKA (reference sequence). The CDR3 loop reads CSASPKKTQYF. CDR3 nucleotides: TGCAGTGCTAGCCCCAAAAAGACCCAGTACTTC.

This clonotype came up a few times. This chain links TRBV7-8 with TRBJ1-5; D unclear. The CDR3 sequence is 13 residues long. Trimming removed 5 bases at V and 7 bases at J, with 12 bases between. CDR1 SGHVS and CDR2 FQNEAQ come from the germline V gene. CDR3 amino acids: CASSALPLQPQHF. CDR3 bases: TGTGCCAGCAGCGCCCTCCCGCTGCAGCCCCAGCATTTT. Supplemented by reference TRBV7-8 and TRBJ1-5, the full variable domain reads GAGVSQSPRYKVAKRGQDVALRCDPISGHVSLFWYQQALGQGPEFLTYFQNEAQLDKSGLPSDRFFAERPEGSVSTLKIQRTQQEDSAVYLCASSALPLQPQHFGDGTRLSIL.

This clonotype occurred a few times. This chain uses TRBV12-3 or TRBV12-4 with TRBJ1-3; D uncertain. Trimming removed 3 bases from V and 4 bases from J, with 4 bases in between. This CDR3 has 12 residues. The CDR3: CASSLWGNTIYF. CDR3 DNA: TGTGCCAGCAGTTTGTGGGGAAACACCATATATTTT.

The rearrangement uses TRBV7-9 and TRBJ2-1; the D gene is possibly TRBD2 (7 bases). The CDR3 has 13 residues. In germline, CDR1 is SEHNR, CDR2 FQNEAQ (reference sequence). V was pared by 10 bases and J by 6 bases, with 16 bases between. CDR3 sequence: CATRGDNRNEQFF. The CDR3 DNA follows: TGTGCCACCCGGGGGGACAATCGCAATGAGCAGTTCTTC.

This clonotype was seen a handful of times. The chain recombines TRBV5-8 with TRBJ2-2, with 10 bases aligning to TRBD1. The junction had 7 bases not matched to a gene; V was cut back by 3 bases and J by 5 bases. Germline CDR1 reads SGHTS; CDR2 reads YDEGEE. The CDR3 spans 16 residues. The DNA for the CDR3 is TGTGCCAGCAGCTGGGGACAGGGGACCCTTACCGGGGAGCTGTTTTTT. As protein: CASSWGQGTLTGELFF.

This clonotype was detected a few times. CDR3 sequence (DNA): TGCAGCGTGACAGTGAACACTGAAGCTTTCTTT. It translates to CSVTVNTEAFF. The chain carries TRBV29-1 and TRBJ1-1; tentatively, D is TRBD1 (5 bases). This CDR3 region has 11 residues. V lost 6 bases and J lost 0, with 5 bases in between. Germline-derived CDR1 and CDR2 are SQVTM and ANQGSEA.

The chain links TRBV7-3 to TRBJ2-4; 8 nucleotides match TRBD1. V was pared by 5 bases and J by 0 bases, with 9 bases of the junction left unmatched. Germline V gene lookup returns CDR1 SGHTA and CDR2 FQGTGA. This CDR3 has 17 residues. As DNA, the CDR3 is TGTGCCAGCAGCCCTCGGGGGACAGGAGCAGCCAAAAACATTCAGTACTTC. It yields the protein CASSPRGTGAAKNIQYF.

CDR3 sequence: CATSDSRRGETQYF. The CDR3 region has the DNA TGTGCCACCAGTGATTCCCGCAGGGGAGAGACCCAGTACTTC. The J gene is TRBJ2-5, the V gene TRBV24-1; D might be TRBD1 (6 bases). CDR1 and CDR2 from the germline V gene are KGHDR and SFDVKD. This CDR3 region has 14 residues. The V end lost 2 bases, the J end lost 4 bases, and 10 bases lay between the germline ends.

The genes are TRBV19 and TRBJ1-1, with D unclear. Trimming removed 3 bases from V and 0 bases from J, with 5 bases in between. CDR1 is LNHDA and CDR2 is SQIVND in the germline V gene (reference sequence). The CDR3 consists of 13 residues. The CDR3 region is CASSIPMNTEAFF. In nucleotides, the CDR3 is TGTGCCAGTAGTATCCCCATGAACACTGAAGCTTTCTTT.

This clonotype was observed a few times. This chain uses TRBV27 with TRBJ2-1, with D maybe TRBD2 (6 bases). This CDR3 comprises 14 residues. V was clipped by 6 bases and J by 7 bases, with 16 bases between them. Germline values: CDR1 MNHEY, CDR2 SMNVEV (reference sequence). In nucleotides, the CDR3 is TGTGCCAGCAGGCTGGGCGGGGCGGAAAATGAGCAGTTCTTC. Amino acids: CASRLGGAENEQFF.

This clonotype was detected only a few times. The V call is TRBV10-1, the J call TRBJ2-4, with unresolved D. CDR1 is WNHNN, CDR2 SYGVQD, per germline (reference sequence). The CDR3 is 11 residues long. V lost 9 bases and J lost 7, with 10 bases in between. The CDR3 here is CASKGPNIQYF. As DNA, the CDR3 is TGCGCCAGTAAGGGCCCGAACATTCAGTACTTC.

This chain joins TRBV2 and TRBJ2-7; no firm D call. CDR1 and CDR2 from the germline V gene are SNHLY and FYNNEI. This CDR3 spans 14 amino acids. Deletions cut 1 base from V and 6 bases from J, with 13 bases between. This CDR3 reads CASSEVGKLGEQYF. As DNA, the CDR3 is TGTGCCAGCAGTGAAGTGGGGAAGCTGGGCGAGCAGTACTTC.

This clonotype was recorded once. V and J are TRBV28 and TRBJ2-5; 12 nucleotides line up with TRBD1. Germline V lookup: CDR1 MDHEN, CDR2 SYDVKM. The CDR3 sequence is 18 residues long. Unmatched junction bases numbered 13, after V lost 6 bases and J lost 2 bases. This CDR3 is CASRGDRGPAQAQETQYF. The CDR3 nucleotides are TGTGCCAGCAGGGGGGACAGGGGGCCCGCCCAGGCTCAAGAGACCCAGTACTTC.

This chain connects TRBV27 to TRBJ2-1, with a weak D call TRBD2 (6 bases). Germline values: CDR1 MNHEY, CDR2 SMNVEV (reference sequence). This CDR3 comprises 14 residues. Trimming removed 4 bases from V and 2 bases from J, with 9 bases in between. The CDR3 nucleotides read TGTGCCAGCAGTTCGACTAGTACCTACAATGAGCAGTTCTTC. Its translation: CASSSTSTYNEQFF.

There are many counts of this clonotype. The chain links TRBV7-2 to TRBJ2-7, with D perhaps given as TRBD1 or TRBD2 (7 bases each). The germline V and J ends were trimmed by 2 bases and 4 bases, with 15 bases remaining between them. Germline values: CDR1 SGHTA, CDR2 FQGNSA. This CDR3 comprises 15 residues. The CDR3 loop reads CASSLSSRGGYEQYF. The CDR3 DNA is TGTGCCAGCAGCTTATCTTCCAGGGGGGGATACGAGCAGTACTTC.

The rearrangement links TRBV28 to TRBJ2-7; D call uncertain. The CDR3 extends over 15 amino acids. The V end was cut by 6 bases, the J end by 2 bases, with 17 bases between. Germline assignment: CDR1 MDHEN and CDR2 SYDVKM. The CDR3 sequence: CASSTPLPSAYEQYF. The CDR3, as DNA: TGTGCCAGCAGCACCCCCCTCCCCTCAGCCTACGAGCAGTACTTC.

The chain recombines TRBV24-1 with TRBJ2-2; 10 positions match TRBD1. This CDR3 contains 15 residues. Germline V lookup: CDR1 KGHDR, CDR2 SFDVKD. J was trimmed by 3 bases and V by 5 bases; bases with no gene match: 2. The CDR3 nucleotides are TGTGCCACCAGTGTCGGGACAGGGGACACCGGGGAGCTGTTTTTT. Its translation is CATSVGTGDTGELFF.